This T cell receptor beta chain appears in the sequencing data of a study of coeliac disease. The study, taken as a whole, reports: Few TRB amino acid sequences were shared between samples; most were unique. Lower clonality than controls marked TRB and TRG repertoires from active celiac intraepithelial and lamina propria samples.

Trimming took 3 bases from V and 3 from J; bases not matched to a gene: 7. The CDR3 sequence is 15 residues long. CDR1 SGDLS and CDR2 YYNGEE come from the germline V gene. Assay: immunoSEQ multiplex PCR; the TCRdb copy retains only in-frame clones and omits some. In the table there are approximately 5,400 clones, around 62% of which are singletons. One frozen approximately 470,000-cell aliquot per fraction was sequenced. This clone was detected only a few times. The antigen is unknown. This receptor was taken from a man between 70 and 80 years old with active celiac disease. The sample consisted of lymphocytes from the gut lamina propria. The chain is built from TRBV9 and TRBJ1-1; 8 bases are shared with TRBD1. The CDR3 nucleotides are TGTGCCAGCAGCGGGGGAGTGACAGGGGACACTGAAGCTTTCTTT. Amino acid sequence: CASSGGVTGDTEAFF.